What follows are 10 T cell receptor beta chains derived from one specimen sequenced in a study of cytomegalovirus exposure and HLA in healthy donors. Researchers ran the PCR with 60 Vbeta and 13 Jbeta primers. Assay used: immunoSEQ multiplex PCR; TCRdb lists only in-frame clones, some missing. The sample contains some 130,000 clones, 65% to 80% of which appear only once. The specimen sequenced was PBMCs. Source of these receptors: a man in his forties or fifties in good health and CMV-seronegative.

This clone was counted once. The chain recombines TRBV9 with TRBJ1-4; D not certain. Looked up from germline, CDR1 is SGDLS and CDR2 is YYNGEE. V was cut by 0 bases and J by 2 bases, with 11 bases left in between. The CDR3 spans 16 residues. In DNA, the CDR3 is TGTGCCAGCAGCGTAGAGTCCGGGTTCACTAATGAAAAACTGTTTTTT. It is translated as CASSVESGFTNEKLFF. Looking up the rest from reference TRBV9 and TRBJ1-4 gives the full variable domain: DSGVTQTPKHLITATGQRVTLRCSPRSGDLSVYWYQQSLDQGLQFLIQYYNGEERAKGNILERFSAQQFPDLHSELNLSSLELGDSALYFCASSVESGFTNEKLFFGSGTQLSVL.

This sequence joins TRBV4-1 and TRBJ1-1; 9 bases match TRBD1. This CDR3 is 16 amino acids long. Germline CDR1 is MGHRA and CDR2 is YSYEKL. V gave up 2 bases and J gave up 1 base; unmatched junction bases: 5. The CDR3 loop is CASSQTLQGANTEAFF. CDR3 DNA sequence: TGCGCCAGCAGCCAAACCTTACAGGGGGCGAACACTGAAGCTTTCTTT.

This clone is medium-sized within its sample. V and J are TRBV27 and TRBJ2-7, with 9 bases identical to TRBD1. V dropped 4 bases and J dropped 5; count of bases not matched to a gene: 3. Germline-derived CDR1 and CDR2 are MNHEY and SMNVEV (reference sequence). The CDR3 loop spans 13 amino acids. CDR3 bases: TGTGCCAGCAGTTCGGGACAGGGCGACGAGCAGTACTTC. As protein: CASSSGQGDEQYF.

The chain employs TRBV28 and TRBJ1-2, with 7 positions matching TRBD1. Germline CDR1 MDHEN, CDR2 SYDVKM. Trimming at V came to 4 bases and at J to 0 bases, leaving 5 bases not matched to a gene. The CDR3 extends over 15 amino acids. CDR3 residues: CASSSGGTANYGYTF. In nucleotides, the CDR3 is TGTGCCAGCAGTTCAGGGGGGACGGCTAACTATGGCTACACCTTC.

Only a few counts were recorded for this clone. The gene calls are TRBV5-1 and TRBJ2-2; 8 bases align to TRBD2. This CDR3 is built from 15 residues. With 5 bases clipped from V and 0 bases from J, the junction kept 3 bases outside the gene matches. CDR1 SGHRS and CDR2 YFSETQ come from the germline V gene. CDR3 residues: CASRRGGPNTGELFF. The CDR3 DNA sequence: TGCGCCAGCAGACGGGGGGGGCCGAACACCGGGGAGCTGTTTTTT.

The chain uses TRBV7-7 and TRBJ2-7; TRBD1 agrees at 9 bases. This CDR3 spans 13 amino acids. V lost 5 bases and J lost 6; bases outside the gene matches: 5. Germline values: CDR1 SSHAT, CDR2 FNYEAQ (reference sequence). CDR3 loop: CASSLGQGGEQYF. CDR3 sequence (DNA): TGTGCCAGCAGCCTGGGACAGGGAGGCGAGCAGTACTTC. Full variable domain (outside the CDR3, taken from reference TRBV7-7 and TRBJ2-7): GAGVSQSPRYKVTKRGQDVTLRCDPISSHATLYWYQQALGQGPEFLTYFNYEAQPDKSGLPSDRFSAERPEGSISTLTIQRTEQRDSAMYRCASSLGQGGEQYFGPGTRLTVT.

This chain joins TRBV7-2 and TRBJ2-5; TRBD2 is a possible D gene (5 bases). The length of the CDR3 is 15 residues. Germline V CDR1 and CDR2: SGHTA, FQGNSA. V was clipped by 3 bases and J by 7 bases, with 18 bases between them. The CDR3 DNA is TGTGCCAGCAGCTTTAGCGCGGTAGGCTGGGTGACCCAGTACTTC. Translation gives CASSFSAVGWVTQYF.

This clone showed up just a few times. The V call is TRBV5-5, the J call TRBJ1-6; 8 bases line up with TRBD1. Germline values: CDR1 SGHKS, CDR2 YYEKEE (reference sequence). Germline trimming cut 2 bases from V and 11 bases from J; bases unmatched to any gene: 6. CDR3 size: 14 residues. The DNA for the CDR3 is TGTGCCAGCAGCTTCGGGACAGGCGGGCCACCCCTCCACTTT. It codes for CASSFGTGGPPLHF.

The chain employs TRBV5-8 and TRBJ1-2, with TRBD1 matching 9 bases. The CDR3 has 14 amino acids. With V trimmed by 4 bases and J by 3 bases, 4 bases remained unmatched. Germline V gene lookup returns CDR1 SGHTS and CDR2 YDEGEE. This CDR3 is CASSRDRVHYGYTF. The CDR3 bases are TGTGCCAGCAGCCGGGACAGGGTTCACTATGGCTACACCTTC.

The chain is built from TRBV13 and TRBJ2-4; a weak D match, TRBD1 (6 bases). Germline V gene lookup returns CDR1 PRHDT and CDR2 FYEKMQ (reference sequence). The CDR3 consists of 17 residues. V gave up 2 bases and J gave up 0 bases, with 14 bases separating them. This CDR3 reads CASSLIGQSLAKNIQYF. The DNA of the CDR3 is TGTGCCAGCAGCTTAATTGGACAGTCTTTAGCCAAAAACATTCAGTACTTC.